This is a list of T cell receptor beta chains from one sample in a study of T cells in Graves' hyperthyroidism and ophthalmopathy. TCRdb used MiXCR to reprocess the multiplex PCR reads, holding one entry per CDR3 protein. Here the sample spans under 650,000 distinct CDR3 sequences, around 16% being singletons. The sample comprised blood. The receptors here all came from a woman aged 30 to 39 with Graves' hyperthyroidism. Both conserved end residues are part of each CDR3. The D gene is left open where the match is weak. For some rows the clone size is stated as once, few or many, or as a class when expanded; others skip it.

-	TRBJ1-2	-	TRBV10-3	CAIGGGRGGGYTF	TGTGCCATCGGCGGGGGACGGGGGGGTGGCTACACCTTC
-	TRBJ2-3	few	TRBV18	CASSPPTRKGSTDTQYF	TGTGCCAGCTCACCACCTACCCGGAAAGGTTCCACAGATACGCAGTATTTT
-	TRBJ1-4	few	TRBV28	CASRRGGAGYEKLFF	TGTGCCAGCAGACGAGGGGGGGCTGGGTATGAAAAACTGTTTTTT
TRBD2	TRBJ2-1	many	TRBV7-2	CASSRGLALNNEQFF	TGTGCCAGCAGCCGAGGACTAGCTCTCAACAATGAGCAGTTCTTC
-	TRBJ2-1	-	TRBV19	CATSAYLGPDEQFF	TGTGCCACTAGTGCCTACCTGGGCCCGGATGAGCAGTTCTTC
-	TRBJ2-1	few	TRBV18	CASSPQAGDNEQFF	TGTGCCAGCTCACCACAGGCAGGGGACAATGAGCAGTTCTTC
-	TRBJ2-5	many	TRBV11-2	CASSLVAGPSGATGYF	TGTGCCAGCAGCTTAGTAGCCGGGCCCTCCGGGGCTACGGGGTACTTC
-	TRBJ1-6	many	TRBV18	CASSPEANSPLHF	TGTGCCAGCTCACCAGAAGCCAATTCACCCCTCCACTTT
-	TRBJ1-2	many	TRBV10-3	CAISEEGSGTRRHIFDYTF	TGTGCCATCAGTGAGGAGGGGAGTGGGACCCGGAGGCATATATTCGACTACACCTTC
-	TRBJ1-1	many	TRBV11-3	CASSLGAVNTEAFF	TGTGCCAGCAGCCTGGGGGCGGTGAACACTGAAGCTTTCTTT
TRBD2	TRBJ2-1	many	TRBV10-3	CAIWSGRAYNEQFF	TGTGCCATCTGGAGCGGGAGGGCCTACAATGAGCAGTTCTTC
TRBD1	TRBJ1-1	few	TRBV19	CASQSTGGNTEAFF	TGTGCCAGTCAGAGCACAGGGGGGAACACTGAAGCTTTCTTT